This entry concerns a single TCR beta chain. TCRdb keeps only in-frame clones here, not all; method: immunoSEQ multiplex PCR. Found here are under 200,000 clones, around 80% of them singletons; the top ten hold roughly 3.4%. The sample comes from a study of blood T cell repertoires in COVID-19. Donors in Cohort 3 who had recovered were those with two negative PCRs, healthcare professional clearance, or resolution of their symptoms. The sequenced sample was PBMCs or T cells enriched from blood (not recorded which). The clonotype originates from a woman in her fifties or sixties who had recovered from COVID-19.

CDR3 region: CASSPRGARGSLTEAFF. CDR3 nucleotides: TGTGCCAGCAGTCCCAGGGGGGCGCGGGGCTCGCTCACTGAAGCTTTCTTT. This chain links TRBV28 with TRBJ1-1; 7 nucleotides line up with TRBD1. The V and J ends lost 5 bases and 4 bases, in that order; junction bases with no gene match: 16. This CDR3 contains 17 residues. CDR1 and CDR2 (germline): MDHEN, SYDVKM.